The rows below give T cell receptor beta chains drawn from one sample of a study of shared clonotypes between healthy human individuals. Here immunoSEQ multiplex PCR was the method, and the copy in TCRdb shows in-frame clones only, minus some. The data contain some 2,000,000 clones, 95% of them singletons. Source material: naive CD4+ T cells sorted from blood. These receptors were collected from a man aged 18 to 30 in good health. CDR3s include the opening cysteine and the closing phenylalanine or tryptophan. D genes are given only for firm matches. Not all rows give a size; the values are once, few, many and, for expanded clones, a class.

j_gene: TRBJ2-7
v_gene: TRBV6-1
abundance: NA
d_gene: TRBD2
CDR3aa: CASSARLAGWYEQYF
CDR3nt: TGTGCCAGCAGTGCCCGACTAGCGGGGTGGTACGAGCAGTACTTC

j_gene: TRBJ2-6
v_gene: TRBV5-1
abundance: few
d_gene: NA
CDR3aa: CASSSGSSTPGANVLTF
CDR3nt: TGCGCCAGCAGCTCAGGATCCTCTACACCTGGGGCCAACGTCCTGACTTTC

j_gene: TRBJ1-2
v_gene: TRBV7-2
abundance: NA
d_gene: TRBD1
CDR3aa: CASSLDGTGYGYTF
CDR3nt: TGTGCCAGCAGCTTAGACGGGACAGGGTATGGCTACACCTTC

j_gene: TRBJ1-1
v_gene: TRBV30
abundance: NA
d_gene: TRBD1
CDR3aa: CAWSVNRGGNTEAFF
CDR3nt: TGTGCCTGGAGTGTGAACAGGGGGGGGAACACTGAAGCTTTCTTT

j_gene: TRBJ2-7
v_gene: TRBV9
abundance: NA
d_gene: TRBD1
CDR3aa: CASSVEGTGAHEQYF
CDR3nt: TGTGCCAGCAGCGTAGAAGGGACAGGGGCACACGAGCAGTACTTC

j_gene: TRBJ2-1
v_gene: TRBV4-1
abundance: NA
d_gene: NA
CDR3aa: CASSQGFGSSYNEQFF
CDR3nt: TGCGCCAGCAGCCAAGGATTTGGTTCCTCCTACAATGAGCAGTTCTTC

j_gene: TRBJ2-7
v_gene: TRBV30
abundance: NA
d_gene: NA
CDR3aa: CAWTPGSYEQYF
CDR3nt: TGTGCCTGGACCCCCGGTTCCTACGAGCAGTACTTC

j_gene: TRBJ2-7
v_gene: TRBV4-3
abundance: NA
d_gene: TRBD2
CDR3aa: CASSRDGTSGSRPHF
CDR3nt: TGCGCCAGCAGCCGCGACGGGACTAGCGGGAGTCGTCCGCACTTC

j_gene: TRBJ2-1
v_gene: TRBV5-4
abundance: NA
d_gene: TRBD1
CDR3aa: CASSLVGQGAYNEQFF
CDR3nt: TGTGCCAGCAGCTTGGTTGGACAGGGAGCATACAATGAGCAGTTCTTC

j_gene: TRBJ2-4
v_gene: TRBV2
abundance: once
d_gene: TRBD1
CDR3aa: CASSSEQGARNIQYF
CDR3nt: TGTGCCAGCAGTTCCGAACAGGGGGCACGGAACATTCAGTACTTC

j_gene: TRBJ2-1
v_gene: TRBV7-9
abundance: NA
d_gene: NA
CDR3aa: CASSLARLDSEQFF
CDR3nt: TGTGCCAGCAGCTTGGCCCGACTAGACAGTGAGCAGTTCTTC

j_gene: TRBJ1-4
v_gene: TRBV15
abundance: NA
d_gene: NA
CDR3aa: CATSRDTQGNEKLFF
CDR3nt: TGTGCCACCAGCAGGGATACACAGGGTAATGAAAAACTGTTTTTT

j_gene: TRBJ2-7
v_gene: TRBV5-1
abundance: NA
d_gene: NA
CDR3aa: CASSLVGSYEQYF
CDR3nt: TGCGCCAGCAGCTTGGTCGGGAGCTACGAGCAGTACTTC

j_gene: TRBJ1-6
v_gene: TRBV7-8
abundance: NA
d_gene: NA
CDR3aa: CASTPALDFYNSPLHF
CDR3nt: TGTGCCAGCACCCCAGCTTTGGACTTTTATAATTCACCCCTCCACTTT

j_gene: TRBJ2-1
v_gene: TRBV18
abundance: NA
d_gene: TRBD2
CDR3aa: CASSPPTGTSGSLNEQFF
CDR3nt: TGTGCCAGCTCACCACCTACCGGGACTAGCGGGAGTCTCAATGAGCAGTTCTTC

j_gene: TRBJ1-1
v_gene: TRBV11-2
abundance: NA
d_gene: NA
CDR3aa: CASSLGHLNTEAFF
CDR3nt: TGTGCCAGCAGCTTAGGACACCTGAACACTGAAGCTTTCTTT

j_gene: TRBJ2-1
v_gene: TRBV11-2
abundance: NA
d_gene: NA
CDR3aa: CASSYGGGLLYEQFF
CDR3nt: TGTGCCAGCAGCTATGGAGGGGGGCTTCTCTATGAGCAGTTCTTC

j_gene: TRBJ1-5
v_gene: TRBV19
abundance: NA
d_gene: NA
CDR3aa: CASSILNNQPQHF
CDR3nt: TGTGCCAGTAGTATTTTGAACAATCAGCCCCAGCATTTT

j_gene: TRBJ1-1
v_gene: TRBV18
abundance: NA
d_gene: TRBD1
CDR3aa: CASSPTGRGAFF
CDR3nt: TGTGCCAGCTCACCGACAGGGAGGGGAGCTTTCTTT

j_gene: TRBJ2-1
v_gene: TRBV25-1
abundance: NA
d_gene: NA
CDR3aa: CASSDFRANNEQFF
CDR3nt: TGTGCCAGCAGTGACTTCCGGGCCAACAATGAGCAGTTCTTC

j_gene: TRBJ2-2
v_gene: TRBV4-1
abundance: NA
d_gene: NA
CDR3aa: CASSQDRHTGELFF
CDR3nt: TGCGCCAGCAGCCAAGATCGGCACACCGGGGAGCTGTTTTTT

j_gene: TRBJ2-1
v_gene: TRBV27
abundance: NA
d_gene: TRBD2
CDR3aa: CASSLRLAGLNEQFF
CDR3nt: TGTGCCAGCAGTTTAAGACTAGCGGGCCTCAATGAGCAGTTCTTC

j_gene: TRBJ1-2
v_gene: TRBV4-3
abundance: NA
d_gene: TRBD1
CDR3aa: CASSQDRNYGYTF
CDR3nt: TGCGCCAGCAGCCAGGACAGGAACTATGGCTACACCTTC

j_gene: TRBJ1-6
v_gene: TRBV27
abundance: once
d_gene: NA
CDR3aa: CASSLRTGNSPLHF
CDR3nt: TGTGCCAGCAGTTTACGGACGGGGAATTCACCCCTCCACTTT

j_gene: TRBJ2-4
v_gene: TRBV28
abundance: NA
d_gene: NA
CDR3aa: CASSPDRLIAKNIQYF
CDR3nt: TGTGCCAGCAGTCCTGACAGACTAATAGCCAAAAACATTCAGTACTTC

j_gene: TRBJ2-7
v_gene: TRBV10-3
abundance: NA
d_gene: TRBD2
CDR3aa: CAIRGTGTSQNEQYF
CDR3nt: TGTGCCATCAGGGGGACTGGGACTAGCCAGAACGAGCAGTACTTC

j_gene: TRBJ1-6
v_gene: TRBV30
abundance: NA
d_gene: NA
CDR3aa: CAWCRDYNSPLHF
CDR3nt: TGTGCCTGGTGCAGGGATTATAATTCACCCCTCCACTTT

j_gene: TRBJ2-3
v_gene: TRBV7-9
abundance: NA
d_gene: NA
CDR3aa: CASSLWATDTQYF
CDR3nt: TGTGCCAGCAGCTTATGGGCCACAGATACGCAGTATTTT

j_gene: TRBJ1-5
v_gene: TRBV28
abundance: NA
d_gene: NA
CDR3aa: CASSLLRPGQPQHF
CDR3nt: TGTGCCAGCAGCCTTCTCAGGCCGGGTCAGCCCCAGCATTTT

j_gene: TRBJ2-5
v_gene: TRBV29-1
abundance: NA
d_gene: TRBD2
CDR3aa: CSVGGGASGETQYF
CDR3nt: TGCAGCGTTGGGGGAGGGGCGAGTGGAGAGACCCAGTACTTC

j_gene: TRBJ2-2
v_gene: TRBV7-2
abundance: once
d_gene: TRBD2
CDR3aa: CASSILAGGPAGELFF
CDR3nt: TGTGCCAGCAGCATTCTAGCGGGAGGGCCGGCCGGGGAGCTGTTTTTT

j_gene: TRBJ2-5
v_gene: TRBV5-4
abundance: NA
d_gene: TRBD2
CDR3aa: CASSPGLAGAQETQYF
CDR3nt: TGTGCCAGCAGCCCGGGGCTAGCGGGAGCCCAAGAGACCCAGTACTTC

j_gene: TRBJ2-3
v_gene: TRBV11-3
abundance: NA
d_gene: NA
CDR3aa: CASSPRPGMGTDTQYF
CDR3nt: TGTGCCAGCAGCCCACGTCCGGGTATGGGCACAGATACGCAGTATTTT

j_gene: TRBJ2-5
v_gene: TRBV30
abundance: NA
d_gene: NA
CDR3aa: CAWSVRSGLGETQYF
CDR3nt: TGTGCCTGGAGTGTACGAAGCGGCCTGGGGGAGACCCAGTACTTC

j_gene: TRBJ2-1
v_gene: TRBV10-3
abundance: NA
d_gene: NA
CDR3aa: CAISESERNYNEQFF
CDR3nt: TGTGCCATCAGTGAGTCGGAGCGGAACTACAATGAGCAGTTCTTC

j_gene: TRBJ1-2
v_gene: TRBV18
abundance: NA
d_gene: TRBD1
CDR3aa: CASSPPGMRQGGYTNYGYTF
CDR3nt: TGTGCCAGCTCACCACCGGGAATGCGACAGGGCGGCTATACTAACTATGGCTACACCTTC

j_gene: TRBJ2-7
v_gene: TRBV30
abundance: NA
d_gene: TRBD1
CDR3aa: CAWRETGTGPYEQYF
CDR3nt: TGTGCCTGGAGGGAAACAGGGACAGGGCCCTACGAGCAGTACTTC

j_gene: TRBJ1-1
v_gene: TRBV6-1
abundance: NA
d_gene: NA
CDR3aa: CASRLGHSNTEAFF
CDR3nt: TGTGCCAGCAGATTGGGACATTCGAACACTGAAGCTTTCTTT

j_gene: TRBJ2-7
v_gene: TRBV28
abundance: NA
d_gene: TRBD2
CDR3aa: CASGAGTSGHYEQYF
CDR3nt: TGTGCCAGCGGCGCCGGGACTAGCGGCCACTACGAGCAGTACTTC

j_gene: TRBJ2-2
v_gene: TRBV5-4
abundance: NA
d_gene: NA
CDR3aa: CASTPAAGNAGELFF
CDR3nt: TGTGCCAGTACCCCAGCCGCAGGCAACGCCGGGGAGCTGTTTTTT

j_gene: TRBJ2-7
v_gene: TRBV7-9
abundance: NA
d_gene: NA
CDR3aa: CASSLVLQSYEQYF
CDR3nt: TGTGCCAGCAGCTTAGTTCTCCAATCCTACGAGCAGTACTTC

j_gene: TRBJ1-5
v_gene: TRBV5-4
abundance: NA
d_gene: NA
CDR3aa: CASSLRGANQPQHF
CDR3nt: TGTGCCAGCAGCTTGAGGGGGGCGAATCAGCCCCAGCATTTT

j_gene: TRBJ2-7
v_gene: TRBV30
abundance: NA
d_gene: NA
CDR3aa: CAWTLTGNEQYF
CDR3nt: TGTGCCTGGACCTTAACAGGGAACGAGCAGTACTTC

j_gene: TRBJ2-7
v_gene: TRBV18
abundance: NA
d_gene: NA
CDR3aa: CASSPSRQEQYF
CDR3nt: TGTGCCAGCTCACCCTCACGACAGGAGCAGTACTTC

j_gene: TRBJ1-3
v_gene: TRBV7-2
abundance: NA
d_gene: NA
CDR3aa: CASSLVSAGNTIYF
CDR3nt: TGTGCCAGCAGCTTAGTCTCAGCTGGAAACACCATATATTTT

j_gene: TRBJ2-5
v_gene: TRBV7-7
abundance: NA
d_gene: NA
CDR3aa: CASSLGPGSQETQYF
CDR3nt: TGTGCTAGCAGCTTAGGTCCGGGATCCCAAGAGACCCAGTACTTC

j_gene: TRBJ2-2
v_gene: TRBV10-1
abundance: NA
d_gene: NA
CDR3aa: CASSEHTGELFF
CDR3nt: TGCGCCAGCAGTGAGCACACCGGGGAGCTGTTTTTT

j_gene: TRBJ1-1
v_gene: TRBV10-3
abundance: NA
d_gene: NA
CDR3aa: CAISGPGGTEAFF
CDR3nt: TGTGCCATCAGTGGTCCGGGGGGGACTGAAGCTTTCTTT

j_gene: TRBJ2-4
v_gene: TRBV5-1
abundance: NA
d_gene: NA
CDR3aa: CASSSGTNGAKNIQYF
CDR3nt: TGCGCCAGCAGCTCTGGTACAAACGGGGCCAAAAACATTCAGTACTTC

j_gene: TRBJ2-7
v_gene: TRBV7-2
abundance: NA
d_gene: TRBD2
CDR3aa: CASSGWGLAGSYEQYF
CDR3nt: TGTGCCAGCAGCGGGTGGGGCCTAGCGGGGTCCTACGAGCAGTACTTC

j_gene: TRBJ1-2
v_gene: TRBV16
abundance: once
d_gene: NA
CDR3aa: CASSQSSVLAPYGYTF
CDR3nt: TGTGCCAGCAGCCAATCATCGGTCTTGGCCCCCTATGGCTACACCTTC

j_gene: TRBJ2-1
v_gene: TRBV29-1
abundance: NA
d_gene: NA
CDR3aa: CSVLNSYEQFF
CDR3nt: TGCAGCGTCCTGAATTCCTATGAGCAGTTCTTC

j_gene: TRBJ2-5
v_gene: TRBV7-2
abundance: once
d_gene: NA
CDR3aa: CASSLVSETQYF
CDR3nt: TGTGCCAGCAGCTTAGTGAGCGAGACCCAGTACTTC